The present T cell receptor (beta chain) was sequenced within a study of regulatory T cells in long-lasting Graves disease. This clonotype was recorded at least ten times. Its antigen remains unknown. Libraries of TCR beta came from iRepertoire HTBI primers plus Arm-PCR of CDR3 regions. TCRdb called the multiplex PCR reads again in MiXCR, with one record for every CDR3 protein. The data contain fewer than 600,000 distinct CDR3 sequences, approximately 22% of them singletons. Time point meaning: persistent/refractory GD, antithyroid drugs over 5 years with positive TRAb. RNA extracted from PBMCs served as the sequencing template. Recruitment took place at an endocrinology department in Xi'an, China. The study, taken as a whole, reports: Those with persistent Graves' had less TCR diversity than newly diagnosed patients.

Germline lookup yields CDR1 SEHNR and CDR2 FQNEAQ (reference sequence). This CDR3 has 12 amino acids. J lost 8 bases, V lost 8 bases, and 1 base had no gene match. This sample comprised peripheral blood mononuclear cells (PBMCs), obtained when the disease was refractory, from a patient treated with antithyroid drugs. This sequence was found in a female donor with Graves disease. The chain links TRBV7-9 to TRBJ1-4, with TRBD1 matching over 11 bases. CDR3 amino acids: CASGQGAEKLFF. Written as DNA, the CDR3 is TGTGCCAGCGGACAGGGGGCCGAAAAACTGTTTTTT.